The 3 T cell receptor beta chains given below trace back to one sample, sequenced in a study of beta chain features in type 1 diabetes. For these receptors, no antigen is known. Expressed TCRB transcripts were sequenced because the entire RNA isolate underwent reverse transcription. Assay used: immunoSEQ multiplex PCR; TCRdb lists only in-frame clones, some missing. The data contain 300,000 to 400,000 clones, approximately 9.7% of them singletons. Study-wide findings and caveats: There was a moderate but significant shortening of TCRB CDR3s in all four CD4+ subsets of Type 1 diabetes patients.

Sequences were obtained from central memory CD4+ T cells from blood. The receptors come from a man aged 25-45 years with type 1 diabetes.

V is TRBV5-1 and J is TRBJ2-3; perhaps TRBD1 as D (5 bases). CDR3 length: 15 amino acids. Germline V gene lookup returns CDR1 SGHRS and CDR2 YFSETQ. Trimming stripped 0 bases from V and 2 bases from J, with 10 bases between. CDR3 nucleotides: TGCGCCAGCAGCTTGGGGGGCCTAGACACAGATACGCAGTATTTT. Translating gives CASSLGGLDTDTQYF.

This clone has just a few counts. The chain uses TRBV19 and TRBJ2-6; unclear D gene. CDR1 LNHDA and CDR2 SQIVND come from the germline V gene (reference sequence). V was pared by 9 bases and J by 0 bases, with 9 bases between. The CDR3 sequence is 14 residues long. The CDR3 protein is CASTQASGANVLTF. CDR3 nucleotides: TGTGCCAGCACACAAGCCTCTGGGGCCAACGTCCTGACTTTC.

The chain combines TRBV5-1 with TRBJ2-5; 13 positions match TRBD2. With 4 bases clipped from V and 3 bases from J, the junction kept 6 bases outside the gene matches. The CDR3 spans 16 residues. CDR1 and CDR2 from the germline V gene are SGHRS and YFSETQ. DNA of the CDR3: TGCGCCAGCAGCCGAATTGGGACTAGCGGGGAAGAGACCCAGTACTTC. It specifies CASSRIGTSGEETQYF.